A selection of T cell receptor beta chains follows, all from one sample in a study of cytomegalovirus exposure and HLA in healthy donors. This table comes from immunoSEQ multiplex PCR, and its TCRdb copy is limited to in-frame clones, with some not included. Of 150,000 to 200,000 clones in the sample, around three quarters are singletons; the top ten hold 2% to 2.5%. Source material: PBMCs. All receptors come from a woman between 45 and 60 years old in good health and CMV-seronegative. The CDR3 runs from the conserved cysteine through the conserved F or W. The D gene is left open where the match is weak. Clone size is given for some rows only: seen once, a few or many times, or a class if the clone is expanded.

abundance,d_gene,v_gene,j_gene,CDR3nt,CDR3aa
.,.,TRBV5-6,TRBJ1-5,TGTGCCAGCAGCTTATACACGCAGCCCCAGCATTTT,CASSLYTQPQHF
.,TRBD2,TRBV7-2,TRBJ2-3,TGTGCCAGCAGCTTTTGGCGGGAGGGCGAAGATACGCAGTATTTT,CASSFWREGEDTQYF
.,.,TRBV28,TRBJ2-7,TGTGCCAGCAGTCAATCGGACAGCTACGAGCAGTACTTC,CASSQSDSYEQYF
.,TRBD1,TRBV11-3,TRBJ1-1,TGTGCCAGCAGCTTAGTCTACCCGGGACAGCAGAACACTGAAGCTTTCTTT,CASSLVYPGQQNTEAFF
.,.,TRBV14,TRBJ2-1,TGTGCCAGCAGCCAGAGAGGGGGAGTCTACAATGAGCAGTTCTTC,CASSQRGGVYNEQFF
.,TRBD1,TRBV9,TRBJ1-3,TGTGCCAGCAGCGTTCTGGACGACAGGGCATTCGGAAACACCATATATTTT,CASSVLDDRAFGNTIYF
.,TRBD2,TRBV9,TRBJ2-1,TGTGCCAGCAGCGTAGGGGGAGGGGGTCCTAGCGGGAGTACTGAGCAGTTCTTC,CASSVGGGGPSGSTEQFF
.,TRBD1,TRBV7-9,TRBJ1-5,TGTGCCAGCAGCCCAGGAGACAGGGTTTTAAGCAATCAGCCCCAGCATTTT,CASSPGDRVLSNQPQHF
.,TRBD2,TRBV10-3,TRBJ2-1,TGTGCCATCAGTGAGTCAAAGCGGGAGGGCTACAATGAGCAGTTCTTC,CAISESKREGYNEQFF
once,.,TRBV9,TRBJ2-2,TGTGCCAGCAGCCCCCGGTCCAAAGAAAGCACCGGGGAGCTGTTTTTT,CASSPRSKESTGELFF
.,TRBD1,TRBV7-9,TRBJ2-2,TGTGCCAGCAGCTTAGCAATGAGGACAGGTTGGAGCGGGGAGCTGTTTTTT,CASSLAMRTGWSGELFF
once,.,TRBV7-2,TRBJ1-5,TGTGCCAGCAGCTTAGTCGTTCACAGGGACGTTTGGCAGCCCCAGCATTTT,CASSLVVHRDVWQPQHF
.,TRBD2,TRBV2,TRBJ2-2,TGTGCCAGCAGTCTCGAGCGGGAGTCGACCGGGGAGCTGTTTTTT,CASSLERESTGELFF
.,TRBD1,TRBV5-1,TRBJ1-1,TGCGCCAGCAGCTTACGGGGACAGGGATCGAACACTGAAGCTTTCTTT,CASSLRGQGSNTEAFF
few,TRBD2,TRBV29-1,TRBJ2-3,TGCAGCGTTGAACGAACTAGCGGGGGGATTGGCACAGATACGCAGTATTTT,CSVERTSGGIGTDTQYF
.,TRBD1,TRBV7-9,TRBJ1-2,TGTGCCAGCAGCCCTCCGGGACAGAGCTATGGCTACACCTTC,CASSPPGQSYGYTF
.,.,TRBV18,TRBJ1-1,TGTGCCAGCTCATCAACATCCGGGACTCGGGCCACTGAAGCTTTCTTT,CASSSTSGTRATEAFF
.,.,TRBV6-1,TRBJ2-3,TGTGCCAGCAGTGTTTCAGGGGAAGGTACGCAGTATTTT,CASSVSGEGTQYF
.,.,TRBV7-2,TRBJ2-7,TGTGCCAGCAGCTCCCCCCTCAGGCACGAGCAGTACTTC,CASSSPLRHEQYF
.,.,TRBV15,TRBJ2-6,TGTGCCACCAGCAAAGGGGCAGGGCCTGGGGCCAACGTCCTGACTTTC,CATSKGAGPGANVLTF
.,.,TRBV5-1,TRBJ1-1,TGCGCCAGCAGCTTGGCCCGTGTCAGCACTGAAGCTTTCTTT,CASSLARVSTEAFF
.,TRBD1,TRBV5-8,TRBJ2-2,TGTGCCAGCAGCTACGCCGGGACAGTGAACACCGGGGAGCTGTTTTTT,CASSYAGTVNTGELFF
few,.,TRBV28,TRBJ2-1,TGTGCCCACGGGACTCTAGTCAATGAGCAGTTCTTC,CAHGTLVNEQFF
.,TRBD1,TRBV5-1,TRBJ1-2,TGCGCCAGCAGCTTGGGACAGGGGGCAGGCTATGGCTACACCTTC,CASSLGQGAGYGYTF
.,TRBD1,TRBV14,TRBJ1-6,TGTGCCAGCAGCCCACAGGGGGCTAATTCACCCCTCCACTTT,CASSPQGANSPLHF
.,.,TRBV30,TRBJ1-1,TGTGCCTGGCTCAATGGGGCGGTGACTGAAGCTTTCTTT,CAWLNGAVTEAFF
.,TRBD2,TRBV14,TRBJ2-2,TGTGCCAGCAGCTTAGCGGGAGTGATCACCGGGGAGCTGTTTTTT,CASSLAGVITGELFF
.,.,TRBV7-8,TRBJ1-1,TGTGCCAGCAGCTTAGGCAGGCGGAACACTGAAGCTTTCTTT,CASSLGRRNTEAFF
.,.,TRBV9,TRBJ2-7,TGTGCCAGCAGCGTAGCACTAAAAGGCAACGAGCAGTACTTC,CASSVALKGNEQYF
.,.,TRBV2,TRBJ1-1,TGTGCCAGCAGTGCATGGCAGGGAAACACTGAAGCTTTCTTT,CASSAWQGNTEAFF
.,.,TRBV4-2,TRBJ1-2,TGTGCCAGCAGCCAAGTGACAGCTGACAACTATGGCTACACCTTC,CASSQVTADNYGYTF
few,.,TRBV5-8,TRBJ1-4,TGTGCCAGCAGCCAGACGGGAACTAATGAAAAACTGTTTTTT,CASSQTGTNEKLFF
.,.,TRBV7-3,TRBJ2-1,TGTTCCAGCAGCTTAGGGGAGCGGCCGAACAATGAGCAGTTCTTC,CSSSLGERPNNEQFF
.,.,TRBV28,TRBJ1-5,TGTGCCAGCACTAGAGGGGGAGCGAATCAGCCCCAGCATTTT,CASTRGGANQPQHF
.,TRBD2,TRBV11-2,TRBJ2-3,TGTGCCAGCAGCTTAGCTACTAGCGGGGTGCGGGCGCAGTATTTT,CASSLATSGVRAQYF
.,.,TRBV7-6,TRBJ2-1,TGTGCCAGCAGCGAGGGGAGGGGGAGAAGCTCCTACAATGAGCAGTTCTTC,CASSEGRGRSSYNEQFF
few,TRBD1,TRBV7-2,TRBJ1-5,TGTGCCAGCAGCTTAGTGTCGACAGGGAGTAATCAGCCCCAGCATTTT,CASSLVSTGSNQPQHF
.,TRBD1,TRBV15,TRBJ2-1,TGTGCCACCAGCAGAGATTGGACAGGGGGTGTTAACAATGAGCAGTTCTTC,CATSRDWTGGVNNEQFF
.,.,TRBV7-2,TRBJ2-2,TGTGCCGAAGGAGGGAGTAGGGCCGGGGAGCTGTTTTTT,CAEGGSRAGELFF
.,TRBD1,TRBV25-1,TRBJ1-4,TGTGCCAGCAGTGTGCCGGGACAGAGTAATGAAAAACTGTTTTTT,CASSVPGQSNEKLFF
.,.,TRBV5-6,TRBJ2-7,TGTGCCAGCAAAATATGGGGACTCGGCGAGCAGTACTTC,CASKIWGLGEQYF
.,TRBD2,TRBV5-1,TRBJ2-7,TGCGCCAGCAGCTGGGCTAGCGGTGCCTCCTACGAGCAGTACTTC,CASSWASGASYEQYF
.,.,TRBV6-5,TRBJ2-7,TGTGCCAGCAGTTATGGGGGAGGTGGGGAGCAGTACTTC,CASSYGGGGEQYF
.,.,TRBV19,TRBJ2-7,TGTGCCAGTAGTTATACAGGGTTCCACGAGCAGTACTTC,CASSYTGFHEQYF
.,.,TRBV27,TRBJ1-1,TGTGCCAGCAGGCTGGGAGTTGAAGCTTTCTTT,CASRLGVEAFF
.,.,TRBV25-1,TRBJ2-7,TGTGCCAGCAGTGCCCCATGGGCACCCTACGAGCAGTACTTC,CASSAPWAPYEQYF
.,TRBD1,TRBV9,TRBJ2-5,TGTGCCAGCAGCCCAACCGGGACAGTGAGAGAGACCCAGTACTTC,CASSPTGTVRETQYF
.,TRBD1,TRBV6-5,TRBJ1-1,TGTGCCAGCCGCGGGACAGGGAACACTGAAGCTTTCTTT,CASRGTGNTEAFF
few,TRBD1,TRBV27,TRBJ2-1,TGTGCCAGCAGTTTGGGACAGATTTACAATGAGCAGTTCTTC,CASSLGQIYNEQFF
.,TRBD2,TRBV29-1,TRBJ2-7,TGCAGCGTCCCGGTGAGTAGCGGGAGTGGCGAGCAGTACTTC,CSVPVSSGSGEQYF
.,.,TRBV19,TRBJ2-1,TGTGCCAGTAGCTGGGGTGGGGGGAATGAGCAGTTCTTC,CASSWGGGNEQFF
.,TRBD1,TRBV15,TRBJ2-7,TGTGCCACCAGCAGAGAGCCCCCGGGACAGGGAGGCGAGCAGTACTTC,CATSREPPGQGGEQYF
.,TRBD1,TRBV18,TRBJ1-5,TGTGCCAGTTCACCGGGACAGGGCCATCAGCCCCAGCATTTT,CASSPGQGHQPQHF
.,.,TRBV28,TRBJ2-5,TGTGCCAGCAGCGGGAGTACCCCAGAGACCCAGTACTTC,CASSGSTPETQYF